These T cell receptor beta chains were read from a single sample in a study of T cells after yellow fever vaccination. TCRdb analysed the 5' RACE reads with MiXCR anew, one entry per CDR3 protein. The repertoire consists of some 420,000 distinct CDR3 sequences, with around a sixth occurring once and the leading ten covering about 18%. The material was PBMCs, obtained before the yellow fever booster vaccination. The source is a man younger than 30 who received the YFV17D yellow fever vaccine. The CDR3 runs from the conserved cysteine through the conserved F or W. The order of the fields is J gene, D gene, V gene, clone size, CDR3 DNA, CDR3 protein. D genes are given only for firm matches. For some rows the clone size is stated as once, few or many, or as a class when expanded; others skip it.

TRBJ1-2 TRBD1 TRBV7-9 many TGTGCCAGCAGCGTTACCGGGACAGGGATCTCCTATGGCTACACCTTC CASSVTGTGISYGYTF
TRBJ1-1 . TRBV7-2 many TGTGCCAGCAGCCAGGGATGGGGACTTGAAGCTTTCTTT CASSQGWGLEAFF
TRBJ2-3 TRBD2 TRBV29-1 few TGCAGCGTTGGGGGACTAGCGGGGATCACAGATACGCAGTATTTT CSVGGLAGITDTQYF
TRBJ1-2 . TRBV4-1 few TGCGCCAGCGGGGACATAGGCTACACCTTC CASGDIGYTF
TRBJ1-6 TRBD1 TRBV19 . TGTGCCAGTAGTCCGAGGGACAGTCCGGACTCACCCCTCCACTTT CASSPRDSPDSPLHF
TRBJ2-3 . TRBV20-1 . TGCAGTGCTACGTTCACAGATACGCAGTATTTT CSATFTDTQYF
TRBJ2-2 TRBD2 TRBV14 . TGTGCCAGCAGCCAAGTGTGGGGAGGGGACACCGGGGAGCTGTTTTTT CASSQVWGGDTGELFF
TRBJ2-2 . TRBV12-3/TRBV12-4 many TGTGCCAGCAAAAAAGGGGCCGGGGAGCTGTTTTTT CASKKGAGELFF
TRBJ2-1 . TRBV20-1 few TGCAGTGCTAGAGATTTACAAGACAATGAGCAGTTCTTC CSARDLQDNEQFF
TRBJ2-1 . TRBV18 few TGTGCCAGCTCACCGAGAGGGTGGACGCAGTTCTTC CASSPRGWTQFF
TRBJ2-3 . TRBV5-1 few TGCGCCAGCAGCTTGGAAGGGGTGACAGATACGCAGTATTTT CASSLEGVTDTQYF
TRBJ2-7 . TRBV9 . TGTGCCAGCAGCGTAGAGGGGAGCTCCTACGAGCAGTACTTC CASSVEGSSYEQYF
TRBJ2-1 TRBD1 TRBV5-1 few TGCGCCAGCAGCTTGGGTCATACAGGGGCGGGCAATGAGCAGTTCTTC CASSLGHTGAGNEQFF
TRBJ2-5 TRBD2 TRBV20-1 few TGCAGTGCGGGGGCGACTAGCGGGGCCCAAGAGACCCAGTACTTC CSAGATSGAQETQYF
TRBJ2-1 . TRBV12-3/TRBV12-4 . TGTGCCAGCAGTTTATTCGTCGTCGAGCAGTTCTTC CASSLFVVEQFF
TRBJ2-1 . TRBV20-1 . TGCAGTGCTAGCCCCCAGAGAGGGAATGAGCAGTTCTTC CSASPQRGNEQFF
TRBJ2-3 TRBD2 TRBV20-1 . TGCAGTGCCGAGTCTAGCGGGGGCGCAGATACGCAGTATTTT CSAESSGGADTQYF
TRBJ2-2 TRBD2 TRBV7-9 . TGTGCCAGCAGCTTAACTCGGTCTAGCGGGGGGAACACCGGGGAGCTGTTTTTT CASSLTRSSGGNTGELFF
TRBJ2-5 TRBD2 TRBV2 few TGTGCCAGCAGGGCCGGGACTAGCGATGAGACCCAGTACTTC CASRAGTSDETQYF
TRBJ1-1 . TRBV12-3/TRBV12-4 few TGTGCCAGCAGCTTCTATACCGAGGACACTGAAGCTTTCTTT CASSFYTEDTEAFF
TRBJ2-2 . TRBV4-1 few TGCGCCAGCAGCCAAAAGGCAGGGGATGGCGGGGAGCTGTTTTTT CASSQKAGDGGELFF
TRBJ2-5 . TRBV20-1 . TGCAGTGCTAGAGACTTGTCTCAAGAGACCCAGTACTTC CSARDLSQETQYF
TRBJ1-2 TRBD1 TRBV28 . TGTGCCAGCAGCGGGACAGGGGCCGAGGGCTACACCTTC CASSGTGAEGYTF
TRBJ2-2 . TRBV5-4 . TGTGCCAGCAGCCAAACAGGGTTGATAAACACCGGGGAGCTGTTTTTT CASSQTGLINTGELFF
TRBJ2-5 . TRBV28 few TGTGCCAGCCGATTGATGGGGGATCAGACCCAGTACTTC CASRLMGDQTQYF
TRBJ2-2 TRBD1 TRBV2 . TGTGCCAGCAGCCAAAGAAGGCAGGGGGCAGGCACCGGGGAGCTGTTTTTT CASSQRRQGAGTGELFF
TRBJ2-5 TRBD2 TRBV4-1 few TGCGCCAGCAGCCGGGAAGCGGGGGAGGCTGAGACCCAGTACTTC CASSREAGEAETQYF